This TCR beta chain comes out of a study of T cell responses to AZD1222 COVID-19 vaccine. General study points: A mostly white British donor set with more females was recruited, and clonal diversity was possibly underestimated.

CDR1 and CDR2 from the germline V gene are MNHEY and SMNVEV (reference sequence). The germline V and J ends were trimmed by 7 bases and 2 bases, with 15 bases remaining between them. This CDR3 has 14 residues. Regarding this clone: Its antigen is undetermined.

Clones were read by immunoSEQ multiplex PCR, and TCRdb kept only the in-frame ones, dropping some. Among roughly 110,000 clones, about 90% were seen once, and the ten largest hold roughly 21%. This receptor was identified in an adult in good health. The chain combines TRBV27 with TRBJ2-7; no clear D gene. The material was peripheral blood, obtained on day 0 of AZD1222 vaccination. The CDR3 sequence is CASTMTLGTYEQYF. CDR3 DNA sequence: TGTGCCAGCACCATGACTCTAGGAACCTACGAGCAGTACTTC.